A single sample gave rise to the 12 T cell receptor beta chains below, sequenced in a study of blood T cell repertoires in COVID-19. The method was immunoSEQ multiplex PCR; TCRdb's version includes in-frame clones alone and lacks a portion of them. Among more than 300,000 clones listed, 85% to 90% were seen once. The sequencing sample was made of PBMCs or T cells enriched from blood (not recorded which). These receptors were obtained from a woman in her late teens or twenties who had recovered from COVID-19.

The table lists this clone with a count of one. The chain couples TRBV18 to TRBJ2-7; 9 bases are a match to TRBD1. With V trimmed by 3 bases and J by 3 bases, 9 bases remained unmatched. This CDR3 has 16 amino acids. Germline CDR1 and CDR2: KGHSH and LQKENI. The CDR3 DNA is TGTGCCAGCTCACCTAGGGGACAGGGTAAGGGCTACGAGCAGTACTTC. Translation gives CASSPRGQGKGYEQYF.

CDR3: CASSLYRVTGELFF. DNA for the CDR3: TGTGCCAGCAGCTTATACAGGGTCACCGGGGAGCTGTTTTTT. V is TRBV7-9 and J is TRBJ2-2; perhaps TRBD1 as D (6 bases). The CDR3 totals 14 residues. Between the trimmed V and J ends, which lost 2 bases and 4 bases, there was a span of 8 bases. Germline V gene sequence: CDR1 SEHNR, CDR2 FQNEAQ (reference sequence).

The chain combines TRBV5-1 with TRBJ1-2; D perhaps matches TRBD1 (6 bases). The germline V and J ends were trimmed by 4 bases and 0 bases, with 16 bases remaining between them. This CDR3 contains 16 residues. CDR1 is SGHRS and CDR2 is YFSETQ in the germline V gene. The CDR3 loop reads CASSGTDRPTNYGYTF. The DNA of the CDR3 is TGCGCCAGCAGCGGGACCGACAGGCCAACTAACTATGGCTACACCTTC.

The chain links TRBV29-1 to TRBJ1-4; D is unresolved. The CDR3 consists of 15 residues. In germline, CDR1 is SQVTM, CDR2 ANQGSEA. V gave up 0 bases and J gave up 0 bases, with 8 bases separating them. The DNA for the CDR3 is TGCAGCGTTGAAGATAGAGGGACAACTAATGAAAAACTGTTTTTT. Translation: CSVEDRGTTNEKLFF.

The chain combines TRBV7-8 with TRBJ1-2, with D possibly being TRBD1 (5 bases). V was cut by 8 bases and J by 5 bases, with 18 bases left in between. CDR3 length: 14 amino acids. From germline, CDR1 is SGHVS and CDR2 FQNEAQ. In DNA, the CDR3 is TGTGCCAGCTTCCCCGTTGGGGGAGGGTATGGCTACACCTTC. Its protein is CASFPVGGGYGYTF. Complete variable domain (other parts from reference TRBV7-8 and TRBJ1-2): GAGVSQSPRYKVAKRGQDVALRCDPISGHVSLFWYQQALGQGPEFLTYFQNEAQLDKSGLPSDRFFAERPEGSVSTLKIQRTQQEDSAVYLCASFPVGGGYGYTFGSGTRLTVV.

The chain has TRBV6-6 and TRBJ1-5, with a possible D match to TRBD1 (5 bases). This CDR3 spans 14 amino acids. CDR1 MNHNY and CDR2 SVGAGI come from the germline V gene (reference sequence). V lost 4 bases and J lost 0, with 7 bases in between. The CDR3 nucleotides are TGTGCCAGCAGTTTGACAGCTAGCAATCAGCCCCAGCATTTT. This encodes CASSLTASNQPQHF.

V gene TRBV2 combines with J gene TRBJ1-2; TRBD1 is a possible D gene (6 bases). The CDR3 loop spans 15 amino acids. V was pared by 7 bases and J by 2 bases, with 17 bases between. Germline assignment: CDR1 SNHLY and CDR2 FYNNEI. This CDR3 is CASTVGDKGNYGYTF. The CDR3 DNA reads as TGTGCCAGCACGGTGGGGGACAAAGGGAACTATGGCTACACCTTC.

The V call is TRBV3-1 (or the pseudogene TRBV3-2), the J call TRBJ1-2; 8 nucleotides match TRBD1. The CDR3 has 17 amino acids. Germline CDR1 reads LGHDT; CDR2 reads YNNKEL (reference sequence). V shed 4 bases, J shed 6 bases, and the junction held 16 bases outside the gene matches. The CDR3 spells CASSLDRDRRARDGYTF. The CDR3 nucleotides are TGTGCCAGCAGCCTAGACCGGGACAGGCGGGCTCGGGATGGCTACACCTTC.

CDR3 amino acids: CASSQVLGRLNTGELFF. The CDR3 DNA reads TGCGCCAGCAGCCAAGTTCTAGGTCGGTTGAACACCGGGGAGCTGTTTTTT. V gene TRBV4-1 combines with J gene TRBJ2-2; D is undetermined. The CDR3 is 17 amino acids. V dropped 1 base and J dropped 1 base, with 13 bases sitting between them. Germline V gene lookup returns CDR1 MGHRA and CDR2 YSYEKL.

The chain recombines TRBV6-5 with TRBJ1-1; 7 bases fit TRBD1. The J segment lost 6 bases and the V segment lost 5 bases, leaving 12 bases of the junction unmatched. Germline lookup yields CDR1 MNHEY and CDR2 SVGAGI. This CDR3 is 15 amino acids long. CDR3 sequence reads: CASSLTRGASAEAFF. The CDR3, as DNA: TGTGCCAGCAGTCTTACCAGGGGGGCGAGCGCTGAAGCTTTCTTT.

The gene calls are TRBV5-8 and TRBJ1-2; possibly TRBD1 for D (6 bases). V lost 0 bases and J 4 bases, leaving 13 bases between the germline ends. CDR1 and CDR2 from the germline V gene are SGHTS and YDEGEE. The CDR3 is made up of 15 amino acids. DNA of the CDR3: TGTGCCAGCAGCTTGGGTGGGGGCGTCCCCTATGGCTACACCTTC. This gives the protein CASSLGGGVPYGYTF.

J is TRBJ1-2 and V is TRBV6-5, with D maybe TRBD1 (6 bases). V was cut by 11 bases and J by 2 bases, with 21 bases left in between. The CDR3 is 15 residues long. Germline V CDR1 and CDR2: MNHEY, SVGAGI. The CDR3 DNA reads TGTGCCGCTGGGGGCTCTCTCAGGACGAACTATGGCTACACCTTC. Translation gives CAAGGSLRTNYGYTF.